A selection of T cell receptor beta chains follows, all from one sample in a study of cytomegalovirus exposure and HLA in healthy donors. Repertoires were generated with immunoSEQ multiplex PCR, while TCRdb's copy carries only in-frame clones and drops some. The top ten hold around 5.3% of the sample, which has approximately 88,000 clones, over 60% seen once. Sequencing used PBMCs. All receptors come from a man aged 25 to 40 in good health and CMV-seropositive. Both conserved end residues are part of each CDR3. D genes are given only for firm matches. Where a row states a size, it is once, few, many or the class of an expanded clone; other rows omit it.

>TRBV6-5|-|15|TRBJ1-5|-
TGTGCCAGCAGCTACTCCACAGGGAGCAATCAGCCCCAGCATTTT
CASSYSTGSNQPQHF
>TRBV19|-|13|TRBJ2-5|-
TGTGCCAGTAGTGGGGCGAGAGGAGAGACCCAGTACTTC
CASSGARGETQYF
>TRBV5-8|-|15|TRBJ2-1|-
TGTGCCAGCAGCTTTCGCGGGGGCGCTTTCAATGAGCAGTTCTTC
CASSFRGGAFNEQFF
>TRBV28|-|17|TRBJ2-2|TRBD1
TGTGCCAGCAGTACAGGTAGAGGGGGCTCGAACACCGGGGAGCTGTTTTTT
CASSTGRGGSNTGELFF
>TRBV6-1|few|13|TRBJ1-1|-
TGTGCCAGCAGTGACAGGGGAAGGACTGAAGCTTTCTTT
CASSDRGRTEAFF
>TRBV25-1|-|16|TRBJ2-7|TRBD1
TGTGCCAGCAGTGTTCCCCTTTCAGGGGGCAGCGACGAGCAGTACTTC
CASSVPLSGGSDEQYF
>TRBV25-1|-|13|TRBJ1-1|-
TGTGCCAGCAGTAGGGGCTCGAACACTGAAGCTTTCTTT
CASSRGSNTEAFF
>TRBV5-4|-|14|TRBJ1-2|-
TGTGCCAGCAGCTTGCAGGGACTGGAGGATGGCTACACCTTC
CASSLQGLEDGYTF
>TRBV9|once|15|TRBJ2-3|TRBD2
TGTGCCAGCAGCCTAAGCGGGGACGTCACAGATACGCAGTATTTT
CASSLSGDVTDTQYF
>TRBV7-2|-|14|TRBJ2-7|-
TGTGCCAGCAGTCTAGCGTTCCGCTCCTACGAGCAGTACTTC
CASSLAFRSYEQYF
>TRBV27|-|16|TRBJ2-3|-
TGTGCCAGCAGCTTATCGAGAGGCCTCGGCACAGATACGCAGTATTTT
CASSLSRGLGTDTQYF